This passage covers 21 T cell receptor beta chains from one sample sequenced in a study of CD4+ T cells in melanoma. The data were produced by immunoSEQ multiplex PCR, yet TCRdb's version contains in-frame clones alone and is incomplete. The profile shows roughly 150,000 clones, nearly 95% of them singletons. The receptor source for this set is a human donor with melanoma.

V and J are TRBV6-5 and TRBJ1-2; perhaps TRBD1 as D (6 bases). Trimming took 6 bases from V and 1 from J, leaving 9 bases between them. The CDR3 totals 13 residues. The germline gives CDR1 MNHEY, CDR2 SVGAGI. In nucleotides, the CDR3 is TGTGCCAGCAGCATGGACAGTAACTATGGCTACACCTTC. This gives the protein CASSMDSNYGYTF.

CDR3 in amino acids: CASSTGFSDEKLFF. In DNA, the CDR3 is TGTGCCAGCAGCACAGGGTTTTCCGATGAAAAACTGTTTTTT. The V and J genes are TRBV7-6 and TRBJ1-4; D might be TRBD1 (6 bases). Germline CDR1 reads SGHVS; CDR2 reads FNYEAQ. V was clipped by 5 bases and J by 6 bases, with 13 bases between them. The CDR3 extends over 14 amino acids.

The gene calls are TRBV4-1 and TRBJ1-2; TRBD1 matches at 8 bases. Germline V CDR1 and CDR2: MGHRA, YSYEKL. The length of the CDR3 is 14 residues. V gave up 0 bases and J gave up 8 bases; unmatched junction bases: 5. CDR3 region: CASSQDQGARGYTF. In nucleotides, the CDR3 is TGCGCCAGCAGCCAAGACCAGGGGGCAAGAGGCTACACCTTC.

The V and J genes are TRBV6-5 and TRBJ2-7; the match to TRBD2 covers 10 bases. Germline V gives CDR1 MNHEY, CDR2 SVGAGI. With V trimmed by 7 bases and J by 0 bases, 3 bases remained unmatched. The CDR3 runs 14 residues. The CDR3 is CASKGLASSYEQYF. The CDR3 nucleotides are TGTGCCAGCAAGGGACTAGCGAGCTCCTACGAGCAGTACTTC.

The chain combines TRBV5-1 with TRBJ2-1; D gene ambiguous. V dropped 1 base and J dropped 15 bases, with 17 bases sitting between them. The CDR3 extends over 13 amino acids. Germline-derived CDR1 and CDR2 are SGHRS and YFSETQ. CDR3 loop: CASSLITGRRLFF. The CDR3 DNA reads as TGCGCCAGCAGCTTGATCACGGGTAGAAGGTTGTTCTTC.

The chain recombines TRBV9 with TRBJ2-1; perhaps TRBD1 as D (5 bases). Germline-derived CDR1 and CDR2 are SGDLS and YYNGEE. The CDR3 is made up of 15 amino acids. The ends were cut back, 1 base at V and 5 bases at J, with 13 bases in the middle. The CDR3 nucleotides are TGTGCCAGCAGCGTATACGCAGGGCCAAACAATGAGCAGTTCTTC. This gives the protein CASSVYAGPNNEQFF.

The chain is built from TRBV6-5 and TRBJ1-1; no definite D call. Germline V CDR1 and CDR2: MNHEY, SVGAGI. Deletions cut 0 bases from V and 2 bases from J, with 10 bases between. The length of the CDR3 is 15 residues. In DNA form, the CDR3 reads TGTGCCAGCAGTTACTCCGTCGCAACAAACACTGAAGCTTTCTTT. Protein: CASSYSVATNTEAFF.

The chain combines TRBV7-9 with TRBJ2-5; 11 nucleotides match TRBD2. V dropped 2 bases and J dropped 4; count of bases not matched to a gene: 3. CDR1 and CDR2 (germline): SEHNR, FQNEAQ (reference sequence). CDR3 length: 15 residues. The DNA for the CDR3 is TGTGCCAGCAGCTTAACTAGCGGGGGCTTAGAGACCCAGTACTTC. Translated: CASSLTSGGLETQYF.

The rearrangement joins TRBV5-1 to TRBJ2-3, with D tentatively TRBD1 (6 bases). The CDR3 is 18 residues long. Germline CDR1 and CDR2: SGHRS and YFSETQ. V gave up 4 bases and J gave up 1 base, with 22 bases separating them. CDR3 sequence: CASSPAPWQGLRTDTQYF. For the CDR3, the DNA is TGCGCCAGCAGCCCCGCCCCGTGGCAGGGGCTCCGCACAGATACGCAGTATTTT.

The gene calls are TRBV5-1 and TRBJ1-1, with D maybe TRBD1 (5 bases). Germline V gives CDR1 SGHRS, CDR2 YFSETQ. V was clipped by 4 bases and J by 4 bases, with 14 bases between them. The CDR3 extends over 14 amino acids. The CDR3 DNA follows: TGCGCCAGCAGCACGGGTCAGGGTAGCACTGAAGCTTTCTTT. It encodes CASSTGQGSTEAFF. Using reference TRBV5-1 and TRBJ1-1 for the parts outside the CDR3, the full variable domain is KAGVTQTPRYLIKTRGQQVTLSCSPISGHRSVSWYQQTPGQGLQFLFEYFSETQRNKGNFPGRFSGRQFSNSRSEMNVSTLELGDSALYLCASSTGQGSTEAFFGQGTRLTVV.

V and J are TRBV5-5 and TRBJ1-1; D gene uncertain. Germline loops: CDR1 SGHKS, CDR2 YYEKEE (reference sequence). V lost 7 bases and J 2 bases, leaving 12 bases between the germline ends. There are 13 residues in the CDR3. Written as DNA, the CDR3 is TGTGCCAGCGAGCCTAGGTATAACACTGAAGCTTTCTTT. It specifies CASEPRYNTEAFF.

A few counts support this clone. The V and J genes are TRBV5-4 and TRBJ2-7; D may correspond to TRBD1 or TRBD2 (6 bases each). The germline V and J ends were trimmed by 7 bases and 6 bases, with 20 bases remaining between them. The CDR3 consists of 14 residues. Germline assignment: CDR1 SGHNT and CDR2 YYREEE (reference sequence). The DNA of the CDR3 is TGTGCCAGCCATTCGTTGGCTGGGGGGCGCGAGCAGTACTTC. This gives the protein CASHSLAGGREQYF.

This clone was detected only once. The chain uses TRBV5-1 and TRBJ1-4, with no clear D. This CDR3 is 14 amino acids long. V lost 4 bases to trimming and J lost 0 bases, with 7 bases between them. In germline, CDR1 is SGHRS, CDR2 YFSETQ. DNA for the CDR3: TGCGCCAGCAGCGGCCGCGCAACTAATGAAAAACTGTTTTTT. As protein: CASSGRATNEKLFF.

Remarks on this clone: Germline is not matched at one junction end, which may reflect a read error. CDR3: CASSASETSGSYYEQFF. CDR3 DNA: TGCGCCAGCAGCGCCTCCGAGACTAGCGGGAGCTACTATGAGCAGTTCTTC. V is TRBV5-1 and J is TRBJ2-1, with TRBD2 matching 12 bases. The CDR3 loop spans 17 amino acids. Germline lookup yields CDR1 SGHRS and CDR2 YFSETQ.

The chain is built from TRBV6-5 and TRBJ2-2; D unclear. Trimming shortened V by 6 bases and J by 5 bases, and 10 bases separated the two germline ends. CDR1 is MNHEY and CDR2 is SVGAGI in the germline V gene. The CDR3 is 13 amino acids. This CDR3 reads CASSLDLTGELFF. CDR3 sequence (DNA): TGTGCCAGCAGCCTCGACCTGACCGGGGAGCTGTTTTTT.

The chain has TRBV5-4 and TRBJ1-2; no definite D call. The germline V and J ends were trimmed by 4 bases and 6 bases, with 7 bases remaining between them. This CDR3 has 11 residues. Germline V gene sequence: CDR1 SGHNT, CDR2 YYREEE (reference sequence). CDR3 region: CASSRSNGYTF. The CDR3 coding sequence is TGTGCCAGCAGCCGATCTAATGGCTACACCTTC. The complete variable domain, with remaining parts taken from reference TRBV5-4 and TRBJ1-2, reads ETGVTQSPTHLIKTRGQQVTLRCSSQSGHNTVSWYQQALGQGPQFIFQYYREEENGRGNFPPRFSGLQFPNYSSELNVNALELDDSALYLCASSRSNGYTFGSGTRLTVV.

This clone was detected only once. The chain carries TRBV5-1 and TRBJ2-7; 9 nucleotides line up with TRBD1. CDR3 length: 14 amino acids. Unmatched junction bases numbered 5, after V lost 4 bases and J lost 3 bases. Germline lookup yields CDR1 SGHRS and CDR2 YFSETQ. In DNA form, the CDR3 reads TGCGCCAGCAGCAGGGAGGGACAGGGCTACGAGCAGTACTTC. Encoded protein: CASSREGQGYEQYF.

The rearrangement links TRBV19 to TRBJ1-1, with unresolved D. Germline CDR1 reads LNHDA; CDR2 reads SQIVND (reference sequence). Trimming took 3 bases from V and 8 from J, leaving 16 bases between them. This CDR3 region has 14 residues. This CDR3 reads CASSIPTALGEAFF. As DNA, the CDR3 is TGTGCCAGTAGTATCCCTACAGCGCTGGGGGAAGCTTTCTTT.

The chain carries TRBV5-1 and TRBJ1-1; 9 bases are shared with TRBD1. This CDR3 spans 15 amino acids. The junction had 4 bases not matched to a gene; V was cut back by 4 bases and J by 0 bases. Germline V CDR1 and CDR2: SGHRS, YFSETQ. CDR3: CASSRTGALNTEAFF. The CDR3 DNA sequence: TGCGCCAGCAGCCGGACAGGGGCCCTGAACACTGAAGCTTTCTTT.

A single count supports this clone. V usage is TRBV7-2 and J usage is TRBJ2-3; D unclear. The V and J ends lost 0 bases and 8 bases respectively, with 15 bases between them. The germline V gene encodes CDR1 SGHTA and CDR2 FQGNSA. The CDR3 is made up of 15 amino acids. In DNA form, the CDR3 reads TGTGCCAGCAGCTTAGCCTCGCGGCAGCCCGGTACGCAGTATTTT. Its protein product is CASSLASRQPGTQYF.

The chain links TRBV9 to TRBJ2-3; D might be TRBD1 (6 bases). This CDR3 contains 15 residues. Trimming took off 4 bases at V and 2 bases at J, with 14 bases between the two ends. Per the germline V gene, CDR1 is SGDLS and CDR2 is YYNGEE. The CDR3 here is CASSQQGFTTDTQYF. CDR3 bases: TGTGCCAGCAGCCAACAGGGTTTCACCACAGATACGCAGTATTTT.